Given below is one TCR beta chain in context. This sample is part of a study of shared T cell receptors in the human thymus. Clones were read by immunoSEQ multiplex PCR, and TCRdb kept only the in-frame ones, dropping some. The sample holds roughly 500,000 clones, roughly 74% seen once. Between the trimmed V and J ends, which lost 5 bases and 0 bases, there was a span of 11 bases. There are 15 residues in the CDR3. Germline V gene data show CDR1 as MNHEY and CDR2 as SVGAGI. In addition, the sample was reused for a study of human thymus T cells. From that second work: Highly overlapping thymic repertoires in unrelated individuals were reported by related research.

The clonotype originates from a boy under three years old with a congenital heart defect. Sequencing used thymocytes. The rearrangement uses TRBV6-5 and TRBJ1-5; the D gene is possibly TRBD1 (5 bases). CDR3 amino acids: CASSPRQYSNQPQHF. The CDR3 DNA follows: TGTGCCAGCAGTCCCAGACAGTATAGCAATCAGCCCCAGCATTTT.